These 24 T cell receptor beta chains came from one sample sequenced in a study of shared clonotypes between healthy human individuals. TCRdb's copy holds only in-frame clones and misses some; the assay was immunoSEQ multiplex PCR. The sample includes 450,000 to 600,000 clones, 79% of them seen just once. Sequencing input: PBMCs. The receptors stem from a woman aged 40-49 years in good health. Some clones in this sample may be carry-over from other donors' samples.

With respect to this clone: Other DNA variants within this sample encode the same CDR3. The CDR3 bases are TGTGCCAGCAGCTTAGCCGGGACAGGGCAAGAGACCCAGTACTTC. As protein: CASSLAGTGQETQYF. The chain links TRBV7-2 to TRBJ2-5, with 9 bases fitting TRBD1. Germline V gene lookup returns CDR1 SGHTA and CDR2 FQGNSA. The CDR3 runs to 15 residues. V was clipped by 0 bases and J by 2 bases; unmatched bases: 1.

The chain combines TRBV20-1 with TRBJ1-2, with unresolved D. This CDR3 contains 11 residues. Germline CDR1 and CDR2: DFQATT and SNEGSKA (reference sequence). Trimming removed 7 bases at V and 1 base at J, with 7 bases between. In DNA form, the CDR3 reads TGCAGTGGGTCAAGTAACTATGGCTACACCTTC. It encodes CSGSSNYGYTF.

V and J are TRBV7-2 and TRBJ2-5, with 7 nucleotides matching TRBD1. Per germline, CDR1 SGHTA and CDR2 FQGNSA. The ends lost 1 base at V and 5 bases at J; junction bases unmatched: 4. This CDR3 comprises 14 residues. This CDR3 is CASSLEARGETQYF. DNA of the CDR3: TGTGCCAGCAGCTTAGAGGCCAGGGGGGAGACCCAGTACTTC.

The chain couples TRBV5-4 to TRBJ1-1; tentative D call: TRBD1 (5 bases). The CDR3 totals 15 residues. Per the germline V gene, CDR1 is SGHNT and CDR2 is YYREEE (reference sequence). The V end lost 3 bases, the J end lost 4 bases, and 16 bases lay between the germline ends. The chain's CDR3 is CASSSEFGGGTEAFF. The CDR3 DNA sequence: TGTGCCAGCAGCTCCGAGTTCGGGGGGGGCACTGAAGCTTTCTTT. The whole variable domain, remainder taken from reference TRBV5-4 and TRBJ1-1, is ETGVTQSPTHLIKTRGQQVTLRCSSQSGHNTVSWYQQALGQGPQFIFQYYREEENGRGNFPPRFSGLQFPNYSSELNVNALELDDSALYLCASSSEFGGGTEAFFGQGTRLTVV.

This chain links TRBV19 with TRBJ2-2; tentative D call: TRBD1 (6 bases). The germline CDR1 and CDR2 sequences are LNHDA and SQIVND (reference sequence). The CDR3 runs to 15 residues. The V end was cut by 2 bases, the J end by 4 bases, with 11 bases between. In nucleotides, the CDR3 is TGTGCCAGTAGTATACCTACAGGGTTCACCGGGGAGCTGTTTTTT. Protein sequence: CASSIPTGFTGELFF. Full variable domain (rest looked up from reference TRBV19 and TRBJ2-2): DGGITQSPKYLFRKEGQNVTLSCEQNLNHDAMYWYRQDPGQGLRLIYYSQIVNDFQKGDIAEGYSVSREKKESFPLTVTSAQKNPTAFYLCASSIPTGFTGELFFGEGSRLTVL.

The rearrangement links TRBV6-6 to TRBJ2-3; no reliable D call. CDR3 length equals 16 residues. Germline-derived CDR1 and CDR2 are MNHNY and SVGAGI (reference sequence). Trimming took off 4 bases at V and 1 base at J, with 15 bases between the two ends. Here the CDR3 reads CASSFPRPSGTDTQYF. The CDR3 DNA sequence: TGTGCCAGCAGTTTCCCCCGGCCAAGCGGCACAGATACGCAGTATTTT.

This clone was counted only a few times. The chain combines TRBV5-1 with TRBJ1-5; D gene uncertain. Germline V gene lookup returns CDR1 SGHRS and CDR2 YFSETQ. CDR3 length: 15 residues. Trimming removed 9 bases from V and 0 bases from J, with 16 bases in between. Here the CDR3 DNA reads TGCGCCACCAAGGAGAGTGCAAATAGCAATCAGCCCCAGCATTTT. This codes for CATKESANSNQPQHF. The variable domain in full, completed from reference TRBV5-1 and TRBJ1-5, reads KAGVTQTPRYLIKTRGQQVTLSCSPISGHRSVSWYQQTPGQGLQFLFEYFSETQRNKGNFPGRFSGRQFSNSRSEMNVSTLELGDSALYLCATKESANSNQPQHFGDGTRLSIL.

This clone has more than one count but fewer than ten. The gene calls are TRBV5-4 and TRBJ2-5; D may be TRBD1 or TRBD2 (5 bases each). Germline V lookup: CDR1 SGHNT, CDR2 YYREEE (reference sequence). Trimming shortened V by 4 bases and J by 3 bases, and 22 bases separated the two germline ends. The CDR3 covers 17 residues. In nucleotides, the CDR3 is TGTGCCAGCAGCGCCCCCGGGACGGGTATCAAAAAAGAGACCCAGTACTTC. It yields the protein CASSAPGTGIKKETQYF.

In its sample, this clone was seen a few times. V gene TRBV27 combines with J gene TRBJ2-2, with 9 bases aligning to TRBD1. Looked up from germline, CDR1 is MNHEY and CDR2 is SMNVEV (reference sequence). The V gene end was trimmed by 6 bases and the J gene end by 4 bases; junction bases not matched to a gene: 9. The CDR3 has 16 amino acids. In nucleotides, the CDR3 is TGTGCCAGCAGAATTACCGGGACAGGGCTCACCGGGGAGCTGTTTTTT. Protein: CASRITGTGLTGELFF.

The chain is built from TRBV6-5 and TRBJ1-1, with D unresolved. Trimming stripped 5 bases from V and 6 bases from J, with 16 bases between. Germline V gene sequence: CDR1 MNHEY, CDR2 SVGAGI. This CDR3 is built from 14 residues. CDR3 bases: TGTGCCAGCAGTCCTACGGAGGTAAACGCTGAAGCTTTCTTT. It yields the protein CASSPTEVNAEAFF.

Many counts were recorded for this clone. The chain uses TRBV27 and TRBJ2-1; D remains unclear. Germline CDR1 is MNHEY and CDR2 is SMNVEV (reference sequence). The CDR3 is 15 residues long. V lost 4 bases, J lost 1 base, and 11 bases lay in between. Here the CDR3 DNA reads TGTGCCAGCAGTTCTGGGGTAGAATCCTACAATGAGCAGTTCTTC. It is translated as CASSSGVESYNEQFF.

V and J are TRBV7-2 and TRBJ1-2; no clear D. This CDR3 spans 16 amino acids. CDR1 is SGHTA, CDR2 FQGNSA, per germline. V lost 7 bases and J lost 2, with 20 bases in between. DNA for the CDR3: TGTGCCAGCAACCAATACATGGCGGGGAACAACTATGGCTACACCTTC. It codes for CASNQYMAGNNYGYTF.

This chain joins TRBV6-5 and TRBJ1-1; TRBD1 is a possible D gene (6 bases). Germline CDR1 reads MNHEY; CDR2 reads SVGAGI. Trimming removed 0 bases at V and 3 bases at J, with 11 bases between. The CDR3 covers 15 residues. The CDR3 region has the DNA TGTGCCAGCAGTTACTCGTCGGGGGGCGACACTGAAGCTTTCTTT. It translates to CASSYSSGGDTEAFF.

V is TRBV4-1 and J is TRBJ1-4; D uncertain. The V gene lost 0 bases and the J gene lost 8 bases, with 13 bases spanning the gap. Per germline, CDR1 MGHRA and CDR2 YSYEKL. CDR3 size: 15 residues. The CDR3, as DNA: TGCGCCAGCAGCCAAGAGGAGCTCAAAGGGGAAAAACTGTTTTTT. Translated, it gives CASSQEELKGEKLFF.

The CDR3 DNA is TGTGCCAGCAGACCTGGGGACTCCCTGGGAAATACGCAGTATTTT. Its protein is CASRPGDSLGNTQYF. The chain combines TRBV7-8 with TRBJ2-3, with D possibly being TRBD2 (6 bases). The germline CDR1 and CDR2 sequences are SGHVS and FQNEAQ. Trimming removed 6 bases at V and 7 bases at J, with 20 bases between. This CDR3 is 15 amino acids long.

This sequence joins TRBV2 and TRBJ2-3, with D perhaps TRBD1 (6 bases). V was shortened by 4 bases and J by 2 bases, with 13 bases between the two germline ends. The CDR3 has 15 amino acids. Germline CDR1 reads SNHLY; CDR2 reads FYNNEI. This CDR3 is CASSANRENTDTQYF. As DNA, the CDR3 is TGTGCCAGCAGTGCGAACAGGGAAAACACAGATACGCAGTATTTT.

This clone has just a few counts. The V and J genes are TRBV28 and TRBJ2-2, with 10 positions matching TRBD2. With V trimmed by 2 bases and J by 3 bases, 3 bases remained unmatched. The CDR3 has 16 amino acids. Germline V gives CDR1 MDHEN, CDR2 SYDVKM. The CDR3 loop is CASSLILAGDTGELFF. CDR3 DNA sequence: TGTGCCAGCAGTTTAATCCTAGCGGGAGACACCGGGGAGCTGTTTTTT.

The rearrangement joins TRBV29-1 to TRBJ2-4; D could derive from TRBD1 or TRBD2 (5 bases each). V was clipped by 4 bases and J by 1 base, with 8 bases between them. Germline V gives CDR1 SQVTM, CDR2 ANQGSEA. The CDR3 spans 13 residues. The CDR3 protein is CSVVWGAKNIQYF. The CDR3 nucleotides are TGCAGCGTTGTTTGGGGGGCCAAAAACATTCAGTACTTC. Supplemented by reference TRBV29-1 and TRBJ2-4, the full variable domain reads SAVISQKPSRDICQRGTSLTIQCQVDSQVTMMFWYRQQPGQSLTLIATANQGSEATYESGFVIDKFPISRPNLTFSTLTVSNMSPEDSSIYLCSVVWGAKNIQYFGAGTRLSVL.

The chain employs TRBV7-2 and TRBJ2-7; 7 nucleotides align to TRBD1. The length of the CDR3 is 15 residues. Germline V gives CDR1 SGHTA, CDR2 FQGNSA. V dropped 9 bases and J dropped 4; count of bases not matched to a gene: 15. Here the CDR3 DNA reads TGTGCCAGTACCGGGACAGAAGAGCCCTATTACGAGCAGTACTTC. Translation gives CASTGTEEPYYEQYF.

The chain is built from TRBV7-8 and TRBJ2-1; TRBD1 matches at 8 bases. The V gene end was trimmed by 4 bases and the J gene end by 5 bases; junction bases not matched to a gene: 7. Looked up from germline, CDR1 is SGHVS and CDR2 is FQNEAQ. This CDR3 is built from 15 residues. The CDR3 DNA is TGTGCCAGCAGCTCCCGGGACAGGATCAACAATGAGCAGTTCTTC. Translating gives CASSSRDRINNEQFF.

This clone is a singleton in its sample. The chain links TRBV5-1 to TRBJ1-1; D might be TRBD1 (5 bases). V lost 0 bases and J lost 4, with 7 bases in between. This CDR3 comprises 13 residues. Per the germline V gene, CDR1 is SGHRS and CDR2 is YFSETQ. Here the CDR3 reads CASSLAGITEAFF. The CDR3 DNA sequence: TGCGCCAGCAGCTTGGCAGGGATCACTGAAGCTTTCTTT.

The CDR3 region is CASSLFAGDNEQFF. CDR3 coding DNA: TGTGCCAGCAGTTTATTTGCGGGGGATAATGAGCAGTTCTTC. The genes are TRBV27 and TRBJ2-1; 7 bases fit TRBD2. Germline CDR1 reads MNHEY; CDR2 reads SMNVEV (reference sequence). The CDR3 covers 14 residues. V gave up 1 base and J gave up 7 bases; unmatched junction bases: 4.

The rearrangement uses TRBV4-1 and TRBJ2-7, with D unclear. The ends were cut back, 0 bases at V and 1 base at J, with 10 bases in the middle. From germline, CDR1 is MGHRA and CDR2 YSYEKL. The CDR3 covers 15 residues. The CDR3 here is CASSQEEDLSYEQYF. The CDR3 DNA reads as TGCGCCAGCAGCCAAGAAGAGGACCTTTCCTACGAGCAGTACTTC.

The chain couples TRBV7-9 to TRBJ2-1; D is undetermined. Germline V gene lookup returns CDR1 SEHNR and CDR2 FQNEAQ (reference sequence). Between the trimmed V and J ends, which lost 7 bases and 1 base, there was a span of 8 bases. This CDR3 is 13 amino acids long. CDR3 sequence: CASTYESYNEQFF. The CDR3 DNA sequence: TGTGCCAGCACCTATGAGTCCTACAATGAGCAGTTCTTC.